The next 14 T cell receptor beta chains were all read from a single sample in a study of identifying expanded T cells in peripheral blood. Sequencing used immunoSEQ multiplex PCR; TCRdb keeps in-frame clones, though not all of them. In the table there are 70,000 to 95,000 clones, about 87% of which are singletons. Material for sequencing was blood. The receptor set was obtained from a person aged 18 to 75 in good health.

This clone has just a few counts. CDR3 bases: TGTGCCAGCTCACCGGCAAGGGATGCCGGCTACACCTTC. This sequence encodes CASSPARDAGYTF. The chain joins TRBV18 to TRBJ1-2; no clear D. The ends were cut back, 3 bases at V and 8 bases at J, with 13 bases in the middle. The germline V gene has CDR1 KGHSH and CDR2 LQKENI. CDR3 length: 13 amino acids. The whole variable domain, remainder taken from reference TRBV18 and TRBJ1-2, is NAGVMQNPRHLVRRRGQEARLRCSPMKGHSHVYWYRQLPEEGLKFMVYLQKENIIDESGMPKERFSAEFPKEGPSILRIQQVVRGDSAAYFCASSPARDAGYTFGSGTRLTVV.

The chain joins TRBV11-2 to TRBJ1-1, with D tentatively TRBD1 (5 bases). The CDR3 contains 16 residues. Trimming stripped 3 bases from V and 5 bases from J, with 19 bases between. Germline V CDR1 and CDR2: SGHAT, FQNNGV. Here the CDR3 DNA reads TGTGCCAGCAGCTTTGACGGGGAGCGGGGGGTGACTGAAGCTTTCTTT. Its protein is CASSFDGERGVTEAFF.

The chain uses TRBV5-1 and TRBJ2-1; TRBD1 agrees at 9 bases. The CDR3 spans 11 residues. CDR1 is SGHRS, CDR2 YFSETQ, per germline. Trimming removed 3 bases from V and 13 bases from J; junction bases left unmatched: 2. CDR3 protein: CASSSGQGQFF. The DNA of the CDR3 is TGCGCCAGCAGCTCGGGACAGGGACAGTTCTTC.

This rearrangement joins TRBV19 to TRBJ1-4, with 7 positions matching TRBD1. Germline V gene data show CDR1 as LNHDA and CDR2 as SQIVND (reference sequence). Trimming at V came to 10 bases and at J to 8 bases, leaving 7 bases not matched to a gene. This CDR3 has 12 amino acids. The CDR3 DNA sequence: TGTGCCACAAGAGGGGGCGAAGAAAAACTGTTTTTT. This sequence encodes CATRGGEEKLFF.

The chain employs TRBV30 and TRBJ1-2, with D uncertain. V was cut by 3 bases and J by 1 base, with 6 bases left in between. The CDR3 sequence is 12 residues long. The germline gives CDR1 GTSNPN, CDR2 SVGIG (reference sequence). The CDR3 is CAWSPDNYGYTF. The CDR3 DNA reads as TGTGCCTGGAGCCCTGATAACTATGGCTACACCTTC. Full variable domain (remainder filled in from reference TRBV30 and TRBJ1-2): SQTIHQWPATLVQPVGSPLSLECTVEGTSNPNLYWYRQAAGRGLQLLFYSVGIGQISSEVPQNLSASRPQDRQFILSSKKLLLSDSGFYLCAWSPDNYGYTFGSGTRLTVV.

The rearrangement uses TRBV30 and TRBJ1-1; no clear D. The CDR3 loop spans 15 amino acids. In germline, CDR1 is GTSNPN, CDR2 SVGIG (reference sequence). Trimming shortened V by 0 bases and J by 0 bases, and 11 bases separated the two germline ends. The CDR3 is CAWSVRGYMNTEAFF. For the CDR3, the DNA is TGTGCCTGGAGTGTAAGAGGGTACATGAACACTGAAGCTTTCTTT.

The V call is TRBV4-1, the J call TRBJ2-1; no clear D. Germline V lookup: CDR1 MGHRA, CDR2 YSYEKL. The CDR3 length is 11 residues. The ends were cut back, 2 bases at V and 7 bases at J, with 3 bases in the middle. The CDR3 sequence: CASSQTNEQFF. CDR3 nucleotides: TGCGCCAGCAGCCAAACGAATGAGCAGTTCTTC.

The chain has TRBV7-9 and TRBJ1-2; tentative D call: TRBD1 (6 bases). CDR3 length: 14 amino acids. V dropped 5 bases and J dropped 4 bases, with 14 bases sitting between them. Germline assignment: CDR1 SEHNR and CDR2 FQNEAQ (reference sequence). The DNA of the CDR3 is TGTGCCAGCAGCCCAAGGACAGTGATCTATGGCTACACCTTC. Translation: CASSPRTVIYGYTF.

This rearrangement joins TRBV28 to TRBJ1-1, with D hard to call. Germline CDR1 reads MDHEN; CDR2 reads SYDVKM. V shed 3 bases and J shed 7 bases, with 9 bases lying between them. There are 12 residues in the CDR3. The DNA of the CDR3 is TGTGCCAGCAGTTTCCATACGCGTGAAGCTTTCTTT. Its protein product is CASSFHTREAFF. The full variable domain, completed using reference TRBV28 and TRBJ1-1, is DVKVTQSSRYLVKRTGEKVFLECVQDMDHENMFWYRQDPGLGLRLIYFSYDVKMKEKGDIPEGYSVSREKKERFSLILESASTNQTSMYLCASSFHTREAFFGQGTRLTVV.

The chain joins TRBV6-1 to TRBJ2-3; 7 bases map to TRBD1. Per the germline V gene, CDR1 is MNHNS and CDR2 is SASEGT. J lost 14 bases, V lost 6 bases, and 11 bases had no gene match. The CDR3 loop spans 12 amino acids. CDR3 protein: CASSIRGGAWYF. CDR3 DNA sequence: TGTGCCAGCAGCATCCGAGGGGGCGCCTGGTATTTT.

The rearrangement links TRBV6-1 to TRBJ1-5; 10 bases are shared with TRBD1. The germline CDR1 and CDR2 sequences are MNHNS and SASEGT. The V segment lost 0 bases and the J segment 6 bases; nucleotides outside the gene matches: 5. This CDR3 comprises 16 residues. Here the CDR3 DNA reads TGTGCCAGCAGTGAAGCGGTGACAGGGGGCTTTCAGCCCCAGCATTTT. This gives the protein CASSEAVTGGFQPQHF.

The chain recombines TRBV28 with TRBJ2-7; unclear D gene. Germline V gene sequence: CDR1 MDHEN, CDR2 SYDVKM. The CDR3 consists of 11 residues. Trimming took 6 bases from V and 3 from J, leaving 6 bases between them. Here the CDR3 reads CASRTGYEQYF. For the CDR3, the DNA is TGTGCCAGCAGGACTGGCTACGAGCAGTACTTC.

This chain joins TRBV10-1 and TRBJ1-1; D not certain. Trimming removed 0 bases at V and 1 base at J, with 12 bases between. Germline V lookup: CDR1 WNHNN, CDR2 SYGVQD (reference sequence). The CDR3 sequence is 16 residues long. CDR3 loop: CASSESGSPRNTEAFF. The CDR3 DNA is TGCGCCAGCAGTGAGTCTGGTAGCCCACGGAACACTGAAGCTTTCTTT.

CDR3: CASSDTQYF. In DNA form, the CDR3 reads TGTGCCAGCTCAGATACGCAGTATTTT. The chain is built from TRBV18 and TRBJ2-3; unclear D gene. This CDR3 comprises 9 residues. CDR1 KGHSH and CDR2 LQKENI come from the germline V gene. Trimming removed 5 bases from V and 6 bases from J, with 0 bases in between.